This TCR beta chain was captured by sequencing in a study of T cell repertoires in cytomegalovirus infection. About the research overall: Selection of CMV epitopes for the study included recently identified HLA-C-restricted and well-studied HLA-B-restricted ones. Public TCR beta signature analysis indicated the presence of both CMV infection and matching HLA type.

There are many counts of this clonotype. Its antigen is currently unknown. A single record per CDR3 protein comes from TCRdb applying MiXCR to the reads. The sample gives about 900,000 distinct CDR3 sequences, around 31% of which show up once; 11% to 15% is in the top ten. Study observations and caveats: Based on cumulative public TCR beta family frequency, carriers of CMV plus the relevant HLA were identified.

V gave up 4 bases and J gave up 5 bases; unmatched junction bases: 7. The length of the CDR3 is 16 residues. Germline lookup yields CDR1 SEHNR and CDR2 FQNEAQ (reference sequence). The sequence came from a human donor in good health (CMV status not recorded). Some clones in this sample may be carry-over from other donors' samples. Sample: cultured CD8+ T cells from PBMCs, taken from culture after CMV antigen stimulation. This sequence joins TRBV7-9 and TRBJ2-1, with TRBD2 identical over 11 bases. CDR3 sequence: CASSWPGLAVHNEQFF. The CDR3 DNA reads as TGTGCCAGCAGCTGGCCGGGACTAGCGGTACACAATGAGCAGTTCTTC.